This is a list of T cell receptor beta chains from one sample in a study of a mutant IDH1 vaccine in newly diagnosed glioma. Sequenced by immunoSEQ multiplex PCR; TCRdb stores in-frame clones only, minus some. The sample carries around 67,000 clones, around 83% recorded once. Sequenced material: peripheral blood mononuclear cells (PBMCs), taken from a glioma patient treated with radiotherapy, temozolomide or both. All receptors come from a woman aged 18-29 years with glioma. Some clones in this sample may be carry-over from other donors' samples. Each CDR3 is given with its conserved first and last residue. The D gene is left open where the match is weak. A row's size may be missing; if present it is once, few, many or a size class.

clone_size j_call v_call d_call cdr3_length cdr3_aa cdr3_nt
. TRBJ2-2 TRBV9 . 12 CASSVGTGELFF TGTGCCAGCAGCGTGGGGACCGGGGAGCTGTTTTTT
once TRBJ2-1 TRBV11-3 TRBD1 13 CASSLDRGLEQFF TGTGCCAGCAGCTTAGACAGGGGGCTTGAGCAGTTCTTC
. TRBJ1-2 TRBV25-1 . 13 CASSEMGDYGYTF TGTGCCAGCAGTGAGATGGGCGACTATGGCTACACCTTC
. TRBJ1-1 TRBV5-1 . 13 CASSLAQLVEAFF TGCGCCAGCAGCTTGGCGCAGCTGGTTGAAGCTTTCTTT
. TRBJ2-1 TRBV20-1 . 11 CSARIDNEQFF TGCAGTGCTCGGATCGACAATGAGCAGTTCTTC
few TRBJ1-2 TRBV7-2 . 13 CASSLRQTYGYTF TGTGCCAGCAGCTTGCGACAGACCTATGGCTACACCTTC
. TRBJ1-2 TRBV6-1 . 16 CASSELKGIAEGGYTF TGTGCCAGCAGTGAACTGAAGGGCATCGCGGAAGGTGGCTACACCTTC
. TRBJ1-4 TRBV10-3 TRBD1 14 CAISLDRVDEKLFF TGTGCCATCAGCCTGGACAGGGTTGATGAAAAACTGTTTTTT
. TRBJ1-1 TRBV6-5 . 11 CASTRNTEAFF TGTGCCAGCACCAGGAACACTGAAGCTTTCTTT
. TRBJ1-3 TRBV7-2 . 13 CASSHQAGNTIYF TGTGCCAGCAGCCACCAGGCTGGAAACACCATATATTTT
. TRBJ1-4 TRBV18 . 14 CASSPWDINEKLFF TGTGCCAGCTCACCTTGGGACATAAACGAAAAACTGTTTTTT
. TRBJ2-7 TRBV13 . 14 CASSLGGGHYEQYF TGTGCCAGCAGCTTGGGCGGGGGCCACTACGAGCAGTACTTC
. TRBJ1-4 TRBV9 TRBD1 14 CASSLTGAFEKLFF TGTGCCAGCAGTTTAACAGGGGCCTTTGAAAAACTGTTTTTT
. TRBJ1-2 TRBV5-1 . 14 CASSLMAESGGYTF TGCGCCAGCAGCTTGATGGCAGAGTCGGGTGGCTACACCTTC
. TRBJ2-1 TRBV5-1 TRBD2 16 CASSLQTSGRLGEQFF TGCGCCAGCAGCCTCCAAACTAGCGGGAGACTCGGTGAGCAGTTCTTC
few TRBJ1-5 TRBV15 . 13 CATSWEGGQPQHF TGTGCCACCAGCTGGGAAGGGGGTCAGCCCCAGCATTTT
. TRBJ2-3 TRBV4-1 . 16 CASSQSPSAGTDTQYF TGCGCCAGCAGCCAAAGCCCAAGCGCCGGCACAGATACGCAGTATTTT
. TRBJ2-7 TRBV5-1 . 13 CASSRGQPYEQYF TGCGCCAGCAGCCGTGGACAACCCTACGAGCAGTACTTC
once TRBJ1-5 TRBV27 . 13 CASSLQFDQPQHF TGTGCCAGCAGTTTACAGTTTGATCAGCCCCAGCATTTT
. TRBJ2-7 TRBV30 . 16 CAWSNPGRLTYYEQYF TGTGCCTGGAGTAATCCCGGACGGCTCACCTACTACGAGCAGTACTTC
. TRBJ2-7 TRBV6-1 . 14 CASFRDTTSYEQYF TGTGCCAGCTTCCGGGATACAACCTCCTACGAGCAGTACTTC
. TRBJ2-5 TRBV7-9 TRBD1 15 CASSQDRVWEETQYF TGTGCCAGCAGCCAGGACAGGGTATGGGAAGAGACCCAGTACTTC